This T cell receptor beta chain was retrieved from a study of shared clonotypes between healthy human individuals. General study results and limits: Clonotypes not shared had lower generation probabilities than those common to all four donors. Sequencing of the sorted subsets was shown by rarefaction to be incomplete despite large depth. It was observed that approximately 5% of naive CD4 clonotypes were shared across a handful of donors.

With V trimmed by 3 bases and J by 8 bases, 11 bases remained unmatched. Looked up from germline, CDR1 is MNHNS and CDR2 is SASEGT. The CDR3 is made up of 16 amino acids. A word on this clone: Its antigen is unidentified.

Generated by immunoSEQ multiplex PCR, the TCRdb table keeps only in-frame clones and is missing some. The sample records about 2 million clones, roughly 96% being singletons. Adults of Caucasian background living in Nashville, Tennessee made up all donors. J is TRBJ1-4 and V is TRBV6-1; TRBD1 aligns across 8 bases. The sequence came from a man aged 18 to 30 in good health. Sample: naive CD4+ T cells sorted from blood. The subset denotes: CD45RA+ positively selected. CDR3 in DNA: TGTGCCAGCAGTGACCTACTCTGGACAGGGCAGGAAAAACTGTTTTTT. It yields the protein CASSDLLWTGQEKLFF.